This T cell receptor (beta chain) was retrieved from a study of T cell repertoires in cytomegalovirus infection. Findings and limits, study-wide: Summed frequency of public TCR beta families distinguished CMV carriers with the relevant HLA. The study found HLA-C-restricted CMV-specific TCR beta clonotypes dominating the ex vivo response.

This clonotype was observed many times. Its antigen remains unknown. Trimming cost V 6 bases and J 3 bases; bases outside gene matches: 9. The CDR3 consists of 15 residues. Germline-derived CDR1 and CDR2 are SGHVS and FQNEAQ. TCRdb used MiXCR to reprocess the reads, holding one entry per CDR3 protein. The repertoire has approximately 260,000 distinct CDR3 sequences, over 15% of them found once; the top ten carry around half. The chain employs TRBV7-8 and TRBJ2-5; 8 nucleotides match TRBD2. The sequence derives from a human donor in good health (CMV status not recorded). Some clones in this sample may be carry-over from other donors' samples. Source material: CD8+ T cells from PBMCs. The CDR3 nucleotides are TGTGCCAGCAGACCACCGGGGGGGGGGAAAGAGACCCAGTACTTC. This codes for CASRPPGGGKETQYF.